This is a list of T cell receptor beta chains from one sample in a study of blood T cell repertoires in COVID-19. Assay used: immunoSEQ multiplex PCR; TCRdb lists only in-frame clones, some missing. The sample contains 100,000 or so clones, roughly nine tenths of which appear only once. The sequencing sample was made of peripheral blood. The receptors shown here come from a man in his fifties or sixties with acute or convalescent COVID-19. The CDR3 runs from the conserved cysteine through the conserved F or W. D genes are given only for firm matches. The size field is filled for only some rows; it gives once, few, many or a size class.

j_call clone_size v_call d_call cdr3_nt cdr3_aa
TRBJ1-1 - TRBV5-5 - TGTGCCAGCAGCTTGGGCGCCCGAGGTCGTGCTAGCACTGAAGCTTTCTTT CASSLGARGRASTEAFF
TRBJ2-1 few TRBV5-4 TRBD2 TGTGCCAGCAGCTCGCACAAGCGGGGGGGCGGAAATGAGCAGTTCTTC CASSSHKRGGGNEQFF
TRBJ2-3 - TRBV7-3 TRBD2 TGTGCCAGCAGCTTAAGCGGGGGGGCCGTAGATACGCAGTATTTT CASSLSGGAVDTQYF
TRBJ1-1 - TRBV5-1 TRBD1 TGCGCCAGCAGCTCGCAGACAGGGCGAACTGAAGCTTTCTTT CASSSQTGRTEAFF
TRBJ2-7 - TRBV6-5 - TGTGCCAGCAGTCTGACGCATGACACAACCTACGAGCAGTACTTC CASSLTHDTTYEQYF
TRBJ2-5 - TRBV4-1 - TGCGCCAGCAGCCAAGATGAGCTAGCGGGGGACAGGGAAGAGACCCAGTACTTC CASSQDELAGDREETQYF
TRBJ2-3 - TRBV19 TRBD2 TGTGCCAGTAGTATAGGCGGACTAGCGGGGGGGACTAGCACAGATACGCAGTATTTT CASSIGGLAGGTSTDTQYF
TRBJ1-4 - TRBV5-1 - TGCGCCAGCAGCTTACAAGCAACTAATGAAAAACTGTTTTTT CASSLQATNEKLFF
TRBJ1-3 few TRBV9 - TGTGCCAGCAGTCGCCGGGACACCTCTGGAAACACCATATATTTT CASSRRDTSGNTIYF
TRBJ2-1 - TRBV13 TRBD1 TGTGCCAGCAGCCTGGGACAGGGATACAATGAGCAGTTCTTC CASSLGQGYNEQFF
TRBJ1-1 - TRBV9 TRBD1 TGTGCCAGCAGCGGGACAGGGGGCGGGACTGAAGCTTTCTTT CASSGTGGGTEAFF
TRBJ1-1 - TRBV6-5 - TGTGCCAGCACCCAAGGGGCGACAAGTAACACTGAAGCTTTCTTT CASTQGATSNTEAFF
TRBJ2-2 - TRBV14 TRBD2 TGTGCCAGCAGCCGAACCGGGACTCTCCGGGAGGCCGGGGAGCTGTTTTTT CASSRTGTLREAGELFF
TRBJ2-7 - TRBV5-1 - TGCGCCAGCAGCTTGTTAGGGGACTACGAGCAGTACTTC CASSLLGDYEQYF
TRBJ1-2 - TRBV7-8 - TGTGCCAGCAGCTTAGTAGGGGATGGCTACACCTTC CASSLVGDGYTF
TRBJ2-6 - TRBV5-4 - TGTGCCAGCAGCCGTCCGGGGGCTGGGGCCAACGTCCTGACTTTC CASSRPGAGANVLTF
TRBJ2-3 - TRBV5-1 TRBD2 TGCGCCAGCAGCTTACTAGCGGGGGGGACAGATACGCAGTATTTT CASSLLAGGTDTQYF
TRBJ2-5 - TRBV18 - TGTGCCAGCTCACCGACAGTACAAGAGACCCAGTACTTC CASSPTVQETQYF
TRBJ1-2 - TRBV19 - TGTGCCAGTAAAACAGGGAATAAAGGCTACACCTTC CASKTGNKGYTF
TRBJ2-1 - TRBV5-4 TRBD1 TGTGCCAGCAGCTGGCCGGGACAGGGCAATGAGCAGTTCTTC CASSWPGQGNEQFF
TRBJ2-1 once TRBV11-3 TRBD2 TGTGCCAGCAGTCCTCCTAGCGGGGTCTACAATGAGCAGTTCTTC CASSPPSGVYNEQFF
TRBJ1-4 - TRBV7-8 TRBD1 TGTGCCAGCAGCCCGCATCCCGGGACAGGAGCGAATGAAAAACTGTTTTTT CASSPHPGTGANEKLFF
TRBJ2-5 - TRBV19 - TGTGCCAGTAGTATTGGACATGGTCAAGAGACCCAGTACTTC CASSIGHGQETQYF
TRBJ2-1 - TRBV18 TRBD2 TGTGCCAGCTCACCTAGCGGGGGGATCTCCTACAATGAGCAGTTCTTC CASSPSGGISYNEQFF
TRBJ2-7 - TRBV27 - TGTGCCAGCAGTTTAGAAATTAGAGGGTCCTACGAGCAGTACTTC CASSLEIRGSYEQYF
TRBJ2-7 - TRBV27 - TGTGCCAGCAGTTTATCTGCGGAAACCTACGAGCAGTACTTC CASSLSAETYEQYF
TRBJ1-5 - TRBV18 TRBD1 TGTGCCAGCTCACCGGGACAGGCCCCCAATCAGCCCCAGCATTTT CASSPGQAPNQPQHF
TRBJ2-1 - TRBV4-3 TRBD2 TGCGCCAGCAGCTTGGGACTAGCAGGGGGAGGCCGCGAGCAGTTCTTC CASSLGLAGGGREQFF
TRBJ2-7 - TRBV6-5 TRBD1 TGTGCCAGCCGGCCGGGACAGTCCTCCTACGAGCAGTACTTC CASRPGQSSYEQYF
TRBJ1-1 - TRBV3-1/TRBV3-2 - TGTGCCAGCAGCCAAGCAAGGGGCGGCAGGGGCTCGGCTTTCTTT CASSQARGGRGSAFF
TRBJ1-5 - TRBV10-3 - TGTGCCATCGGCGACAGCAGCAATCAGCCCCAGCATTTT CAIGDSSNQPQHF
TRBJ2-1 - TRBV6-5 - TGTGCCACCCACAAGGTAGCGAGCTCCTACAATGAGCAGTTCTTC CATHKVASSYNEQFF
TRBJ2-1 - TRBV11-2 - TGTGCCAGCAGCTTAGTAACTACCCATGAGCAGTTCTTC CASSLVTTHEQFF
TRBJ1-2 once TRBV4-1 - TGCGCCAGCAGCCAAGAATTGGGGGCTGGGGGTGGCTACACCTTC CASSQELGAGGGYTF
TRBJ1-2 - TRBV9 TRBD1 TGTGCCAGTTCCGGGACAGGGGGCTTCTATGGCTACACCTTC CASSGTGGFYGYTF
TRBJ1-2 - TRBV5-1 - TGCGCCAGCAGCTTGGAGGGACTGGTATCAGGCTACACCTTC CASSLEGLVSGYTF
TRBJ1-1 - TRBV2 - TGTGCCAGCAGGCGTACAGTGAACACTGAAGCTTTCTTT CASRRTVNTEAFF
TRBJ1-1 - TRBV5-1 - TGCGCCAGCAGGGGCGGAACAGGAGAAACTGAAGCTTTCTTT CASRGGTGETEAFF
TRBJ2-5 - TRBV4-1 TRBD1 TGCGCCAGCAGTTCAGGGGGTGTAGAGACCCAGTACTTC CASSSGGVETQYF
TRBJ1-2 - TRBV6-5 TRBD1 TGTGCCAGCAGTCTCAATTTTCTGGGACAGGAGGGGTACACCTTC CASSLNFLGQEGYTF
TRBJ1-1 - TRBV2 TRBD1 TGTGCCAGCAGCGTGACAGGGCCCAGGACTGAAGCTTTCTTT CASSVTGPRTEAFF
TRBJ1-5 - TRBV7-2 - TGTGCCAGCAGCCTCGCGGATTATAGCAATCAGCCCCAGCATTTT CASSLADYSNQPQHF
TRBJ2-7 - TRBV5-8 - TGTGCCAGCAGCTACCCCAGTCCTCCATACGAGCAGTACTTC CASSYPSPPYEQYF
TRBJ1-6 - TRBV7-8 - TGTGCCAGCATGGGGAATCCTCCGGGACTGGGGAATTCACCCCTCCACTTT CASMGNPPGLGNSPLHF
TRBJ2-7 - TRBV19 - TGTGCCAGTAGTATCGACAGCAACTCCTACGAGCAGTACTTC CASSIDSNSYEQYF
TRBJ2-3 - TRBV19 TRBD1 TGTGCCAGTAGTATGGGTACAGGGGGCTTAGCAGATACGCAGTATTTT CASSMGTGGLADTQYF
TRBJ2-7 - TRBV3-1/TRBV3-2 - TGTGCCAGCAGCCAAGGAGGTTTATACGAGCAGTACTTC CASSQGGLYEQYF
TRBJ1-3 - TRBV6-5 TRBD1 TGTGCCAGCAGTTTAGAAGGGGGCAGAGGAAACACCATATATTTT CASSLEGGRGNTIYF
TRBJ2-2 - TRBV7-9 TRBD2 TGTGCCAGCAGCCCAGGACTAGCCCCATCCGGGGAGCTGTTTTTT CASSPGLAPSGELFF
TRBJ2-1 - TRBV4-3 - TGCGCCAGCAGCCACTCTTGGACATTTGAGCAGTTCTTC CASSHSWTFEQFF
TRBJ2-2 - TRBV6-6 - TGTGCCAGCAGCACTCTTGCCTCGAACACCGGGGAGCTGTTTTTT CASSTLASNTGELFF